These 26 T cell receptor beta chains share one sample of origin, sequenced in a study of response to subunit inactivated influenza vaccine. Via MiXCR, TCRdb re-called the RT-PCR reads, giving one row per CDR3 protein. The sample lists roughly 700,000 distinct CDR3 sequences, 15% to 19% seen once, with roughly 11% in the top ten. This sample comprised PBMCs from blood, obtained 12 days after vaccination. These receptors were taken from a man over 45 who received an inactivated influenza vaccine.

This clonotype was observed many times. This chain connects TRBV20-1 to TRBJ2-2, with 7 bases fitting TRBD2. CDR1 and CDR2 from the germline V gene are DFQATT and SNEGSKA (reference sequence). With 1 base clipped from V and 5 bases from J, the junction kept 4 bases outside the gene matches. The CDR3 covers 14 residues. CDR3 sequence (DNA): TGCAGTGCTAGAGGGGGGGGAAGGACCGGGGAGCTGTTTTTT. Its protein is CSARGGGRTGELFF.

This clonotype appeared a few times. The chain uses TRBV15 and TRBJ2-7; D remains unclear. The CDR3 contains 15 residues. Per germline, CDR1 LNHNV and CDR2 YYDKDF (reference sequence). Trimming shortened V by 1 base and J by 5 bases, and 15 bases separated the two germline ends. The CDR3 sequence: CATSRAKGSVDEQYF. In nucleotides, the CDR3 is TGTGCCACCAGCAGAGCGAAGGGTTCTGTGGACGAGCAGTACTTC.

The CDR3 loop reads CASSHTGGGSQETQYF. The DNA of the CDR3 is TGTGCCAGCAGCCATACAGGGGGAGGTAGCCAAGAGACCCAGTACTTC. This chain joins TRBV27 and TRBJ2-5, with TRBD1 matching over 8 bases. Germline loops: CDR1 MNHEY, CDR2 SMNVEV (reference sequence). The CDR3 is made up of 16 amino acids. With V trimmed by 6 bases and J by 1 base, 10 bases remained unmatched.

This clonotype was detected ten times or more. The rearrangement joins TRBV29-1 to TRBJ2-5, with unresolved D. The V end lost 4 bases, the J end lost 5 bases, and 20 bases lay between the germline ends. The CDR3 is made up of 15 amino acids. Germline CDR1 SQVTM, CDR2 ANQGSEA. DNA of the CDR3: TGCAGCGTTGTGGCAGACTCTCCTCCATGGGAGACCCAGTACTTC. This encodes CSVVADSPPWETQYF.

This clonotype was counted a few times. DNA of the CDR3: TGCAGCCTACGGCAGGGGAGCACCGGGGAGCTGTTTTTT. Amino acid sequence: CSLRQGSTGELFF. The chain recombines TRBV29-1 with TRBJ2-2, with D maybe TRBD1 (6 bases). Germline V gene data show CDR1 as SQVTM and CDR2 as ANQGSEA. There are 13 residues in the CDR3. Trimming removed 8 bases at V and 4 bases at J, with 14 bases between.

The chain is built from TRBV2 and TRBJ1-2; 8 bases line up with TRBD1. From germline, CDR1 is SNHLY and CDR2 FYNNEI. This CDR3 has 15 residues. J lost 2 bases, V lost 4 bases, and 6 bases had no gene match. The CDR3 is CASSGPGQENYGYTF. CDR3 sequence (DNA): TGTGCCAGCAGTGGACCGGGACAGGAGAACTATGGCTACACCTTC.

The chain carries TRBV7-7 and TRBJ2-3, with a weak D call TRBD1 (6 bases). Trimming removed 5 bases at V and 2 bases at J, with 14 bases between. Germline V gene data show CDR1 as SSHAT and CDR2 as FNYEAQ (reference sequence). This CDR3 is built from 15 residues. The CDR3 loop reads CASSPGTNPTDTQYF. CDR3 in DNA: TGTGCCAGCAGCCCCGGGACAAACCCCACAGATACGCAGTATTTT.

This clonotype showed up just a few times. The CDR3 loop reads CSVGRGGPGELFF. CDR3 sequence (DNA): TGCAGCGTTGGCCGGGGGGGCCCCGGGGAGCTGTTTTTT. The gene calls are TRBV29-1 and TRBJ2-2; 8 positions match TRBD2. V shed 4 bases, J shed 6 bases, and the junction held 4 bases outside the gene matches. CDR1 is SQVTM, CDR2 ANQGSEA, per germline. This CDR3 contains 13 residues.

This rearrangement joins TRBV20-1 to TRBJ2-1; 11 bases align to TRBD2. Per germline, CDR1 DFQATT and CDR2 SNEGSKA (reference sequence). The CDR3 has 15 residues. The V and J ends lost 5 bases and 5 bases, in that order; junction bases with no gene match: 8. The CDR3 reads CSALSGTSGHNEQFF. In nucleotides, the CDR3 is TGCAGTGCTCTTAGCGGGACTAGCGGCCACAATGAGCAGTTCTTC.

This rearrangement joins TRBV7-9 to TRBJ2-7; D uncertain. The CDR3 extends over 14 amino acids. Trimming left V 5 bases short and J 0 bases short, with 11 bases between. The germline V gene has CDR1 SEHNR and CDR2 FQNEAQ (reference sequence). This CDR3 is CASSADGLSYEQYF. The CDR3 DNA reads as TGTGCCAGCAGCGCAGACGGCCTCTCCTACGAGCAGTACTTC.

V gene TRBV19 combines with J gene TRBJ2-1, with D tentatively TRBD1 (6 bases). Looked up from germline, CDR1 is LNHDA and CDR2 is SQIVND (reference sequence). The CDR3 is 14 residues long. Trimming left V 4 bases short and J 9 bases short, with 16 bases between. The CDR3 spells CASSRPGADGEQFF. CDR3 DNA: TGTGCCAGTAGTAGGCCAGGGGCAGATGGTGAGCAGTTCTTC.

This clonotype has just a few counts. The gene calls are TRBV7-2 and TRBJ2-7; D call uncertain. CDR3 length: 14 amino acids. Per germline, CDR1 SGHTA and CDR2 FQGNSA. Trimming cost V 4 bases and J 0 bases, with 10 bases left between them. The CDR3: CASSSDGNSYEQYF. The CDR3 region has the DNA TGTGCCAGCAGCTCGGACGGAAACTCCTACGAGCAGTACTTC.

Only a few counts were recorded for this clonotype. J is TRBJ2-7 and V is TRBV5-1; TRBD2 matches 12 bases. Germline CDR1 SGHRS, CDR2 YFSETQ. The CDR3 contains 17 residues. Unmatched junction bases numbered 10, after V lost 4 bases and J lost 2 bases. This CDR3 is CASSPGLAGSMTYEQYF. In DNA form, the CDR3 reads TGCGCCAGCAGCCCTGGACTAGCGGGGTCCATGACCTACGAGCAGTACTTC.

The chain recombines TRBV4-2 with TRBJ2-7, with a possible D match to TRBD2 (6 bases). The germline V gene encodes CDR1 LGHNA and CDR2 YNFKEQ. Trimming took off 0 bases at V and 4 bases at J, with 19 bases between the two ends. The CDR3 is 17 amino acids. The CDR3 region has the DNA TGTGCCAGCAGCCAAGATCTGGGGCGCGGAGGGACTTACGAGCAGTACTTC. Encoded protein: CASSQDLGRGGTYEQYF.

The V and J genes are TRBV12-3 or TRBV12-4 and TRBJ1-6; possible D gene TRBD1, 6 bases. This CDR3 is built from 14 residues. V was pared by 2 bases and J by 10 bases, with 12 bases between. The CDR3 spells CASSLLTGRSPLHF. CDR3 DNA: TGTGCCAGCAGTTTATTGACAGGTCGGTCACCCCTCCACTTT.

This clonotype was detected only a few times. The genes are TRBV28 and TRBJ1-5; TRBD1 aligns across 7 bases. CDR3 length: 16 amino acids. The V and J ends lost 1 base and 4 bases, in that order; junction bases with no gene match: 7. Germline V gene data show CDR1 as MDHEN and CDR2 as SYDVKM. Here the CDR3 reads CASSLLRTGLNQPQHF. In DNA, the CDR3 is TGTGCCAGCAGTTTATTGCGGACAGGCTTAAATCAGCCCCAGCATTTT.

The chain links TRBV7-9 to TRBJ2-5, with TRBD1 matching over 7 bases. Germline V gives CDR1 SEHNR, CDR2 FQNEAQ (reference sequence). V lost 5 bases and J lost 2; bases outside the gene matches: 8. The CDR3 covers 15 residues. The CDR3 nucleotides read TGTGCCAGCAGCACTCTCACAGGGGTTCAAGAGACCCAGTACTTC. Protein sequence: CASSTLTGVQETQYF.

This clonotype was counted only a few times. CDR3 DNA sequence: TGTGCCAGCAGCGTAGTCTCGGCTAGCGGGAGGAATGAGCAGTTCTTC. Protein: CASSVVSASGRNEQFF. This chain joins TRBV9 and TRBJ2-1, with 11 bases aligning to TRBD2. CDR1 and CDR2 (germline): SGDLS, YYNGEE. V lost 0 bases and J lost 7; bases outside the gene matches: 6. The CDR3 consists of 16 residues.

This rearrangement joins TRBV9 to TRBJ1-5, with a tentative D call TRBD1 (6 bases). Trimming took 5 bases from V and 0 from J, leaving 9 bases between them. There are 14 residues in the CDR3. CDR1 is SGDLS, CDR2 YYNGEE, per germline. The CDR3 DNA reads TGTGCCAGCAGTGAGGGGGTTAGCAATCAGCCCCAGCATTTT. The encoded protein is CASSEGVSNQPQHF.

This clonotype was detected only a few times. This chain uses TRBV5-1 with TRBJ2-3, with TRBD2 identical over 14 bases. Unmatched junction bases numbered 6, after V lost 4 bases and J lost 5 bases. From germline, CDR1 is SGHRS and CDR2 YFSETQ. This CDR3 comprises 16 residues. CDR3 sequence: CASSPRTSGGQDTQYF. The CDR3 DNA reads TGCGCCAGCAGCCCGAGGACTAGCGGGGGGCAAGATACGCAGTATTTT.

The gene calls are TRBV9 and TRBJ2-5, with 8 bases identical to TRBD2. With V trimmed by 0 bases and J by 5 bases, 6 bases remained unmatched. The germline CDR1 and CDR2 sequences are SGDLS and YYNGEE. There are 15 residues in the CDR3. In nucleotides, the CDR3 is TGTGCCAGCAGCGTAGGAGTAGCGGGAAGGGAGACCCAGTACTTC. Translating gives CASSVGVAGRETQYF.

The chain employs TRBV7-8 and TRBJ2-1; D gene uncertain. With 7 bases removed from V and 2 bases from J, the gap between germline ends came to 18 bases. In germline, CDR1 is SGHVS, CDR2 FQNEAQ. The CDR3 totals 16 residues. This CDR3 reads CASTKAPSEPYNEQFF. The CDR3 DNA follows: TGTGCCAGCACCAAAGCCCCCAGCGAGCCCTACAATGAGCAGTTCTTC.

The table lists this clonotype with a few counts. The gene calls are TRBV11-2 and TRBJ2-1; 9 positions agree with TRBD1. J was trimmed by 7 bases and V by 4 bases; bases with no gene match: 5. CDR3 length equals 14 residues. Germline-derived CDR1 and CDR2 are SGHAT and FQNNGV. CDR3 protein: CASSYLGQGNEQFF. DNA of the CDR3: TGTGCCAGCAGCTACCTGGGACAGGGAAATGAGCAGTTCTTC.

The chain links TRBV6-2 or TRBV6-3 to TRBJ2-3, with no clear D. The CDR3 runs 15 residues. Per germline, CDR1 MNHEY and CDR2 SVGEGT. Trimming took 2 bases from V and 0 from J, leaving 9 bases between them. As DNA, the CDR3 is TGTGCCAGCAGTTACGAGGAGACTAGCACAGATACGCAGTATTTT. Protein: CASSYEETSTDTQYF.

V is TRBV20-1 and J is TRBJ1-4; D is unresolved. The CDR3 contains 15 residues. Germline CDR1 and CDR2: DFQATT and SNEGSKA (reference sequence). The V end lost 2 bases, the J end lost 0 bases, and 10 bases lay between the germline ends. In nucleotides, the CDR3 is TGCAGTGCTAGACCCGGTACTGCAACTAATGAAAAACTGTTTTTT. Its protein product is CSARPGTATNEKLFF.

The chain recombines TRBV2 with TRBJ1-4; 9 positions match TRBD1. V shed 6 bases, J shed 7 bases, and the junction held 6 bases outside the gene matches. This CDR3 has 14 residues. The germline V gene encodes CDR1 SNHLY and CDR2 FYNNEI. The CDR3 reads CASRTQGAGEKLFF. CDR3 bases: TGTGCCAGCAGGACACAGGGGGCAGGTGAAAAACTGTTTTTT.